This T cell receptor (beta chain) was recovered during a study of T cells in Graves' hyperthyroidism and ophthalmopathy. General observations from the study: Blood also contained most expanded thyroid clonotypes above 0.001.

RNA transcripts were the template for amplifying TCR beta CDR3 regions. HTBI primers were employed in a first-round RT-PCR of the TCR CDR3. TCRdb used MiXCR to reprocess the multiplex PCR reads, holding one entry per CDR3 protein. The sample includes 350,000 to 400,000 distinct CDR3 sequences, about a fifth of them seen just once. This clonotype was found many times. Antigen unknown. The V gene lost 4 bases and the J gene lost 4 bases, with 16 bases spanning the gap. Germline loops: CDR1 SQVTM, CDR2 ANQGSEA. This CDR3 region has 14 residues. The TCR sequence derives from a woman between 18 and 30 years old with Graves' hyperthyroidism. This chain uses TRBV29-1 with TRBJ1-2; D gene ambiguous. The specimen was blood. CDR3 sequence reads: CSVVGWGWVYGYTF. CDR3 DNA sequence: TGCAGCGTTGTGGGGTGGGGTTGGGTCTATGGCTACACCTTC.